Following are 23 T cell receptor beta chains from one sample sequenced in a study of shared clonotypes between healthy human individuals. Assay: immunoSEQ multiplex PCR; the TCRdb copy retains only in-frame clones and omits some. The sample has about 1.5 million clones; approximately 96% are singletons. Sequencing used naive CD4+ T cells sorted from blood. The subset here: CD45RA+ positively selected. These receptors were collected from a man aged 25 to 45 in good health.

This clone was counted once. The rearrangement joins TRBV5-1 to TRBJ2-2; no definite D call. Germline assignment: CDR1 SGHRS and CDR2 YFSETQ. V lost 0 bases and J lost 6, with 9 bases in between. This CDR3 has 14 amino acids. CDR3 sequence (DNA): TGCGCCAGCAGCTTGGAAGCATCTCCCGGGGAGCTGTTTTTT. The encoded protein is CASSLEASPGELFF.

This clone was observed once. This rearrangement joins TRBV27 to TRBJ2-1, with unresolved D. The length of the CDR3 is 14 residues. V lost 1 base and J lost 0, with 4 bases in between. Germline V CDR1 and CDR2: MNHEY, SMNVEV (reference sequence). In DNA form, the CDR3 reads TGTGCCAGCAGTTTATGGGCCTCCTACAATGAGCAGTTCTTC. This translates into CASSLWASYNEQFF.

CDR3 nucleotide sequence: TGTGCCAGCAGCTTGGCCTTAAGCGGGAGGCGGTACTTC. It encodes CASSLALSGRRYF. V and J are TRBV5-5 and TRBJ2-7; TRBD2 agrees at 9 bases. V was clipped by 0 bases and J by 12 bases; unmatched bases: 7. Germline loops: CDR1 SGHKS, CDR2 YYEKEE (reference sequence). The CDR3 covers 13 residues.

The chain has TRBV5-4 and TRBJ2-5, with TRBD1 matching over 10 bases. The CDR3 spans 14 residues. Germline assignment: CDR1 SGHNT and CDR2 YYREEE (reference sequence). Losses at the gene ends were 4 bases for V and 5 bases for J; bases not matched to a gene: 5. In DNA, the CDR3 is TGTGCCAGCAGCCTGACAGGGGGCAGGGAGACCCAGTACTTC. Protein sequence: CASSLTGGRETQYF.

V is TRBV28 and J is TRBJ1-5, with 7 positions matching TRBD1. CDR1 and CDR2 (germline): MDHEN, SYDVKM. The CDR3 is 15 amino acids. Trimming cost V 7 bases and J 4 bases; bases outside gene matches: 10. The CDR3, as DNA: TGTGCCAGCACCCCCGGGACAGCGTATAATCAGCCCCAGCATTTT. As protein: CASTPGTAYNQPQHF.

V is TRBV9 and J is TRBJ2-7, with TRBD1 identical over 9 bases. Germline CDR1 and CDR2: SGDLS and YYNGEE. Unmatched junction bases numbered 11, after V lost 3 bases and J lost 7 bases. This CDR3 spans 15 amino acids. CDR3 nucleotides: TGTGCCAGCAGCGGAGGGACAGGGAGCGTGGGGGAGCAGTACTTC. This translates into CASSGGTGSVGEQYF.

The chain couples TRBV19 to TRBJ1-2, with D possibly TRBD1 on 5 matching bases. The CDR3 consists of 16 residues. Between the trimmed V and J ends, which lost 6 bases and 2 bases, there was a span of 19 bases. The V gene's germline CDR1 is LNHDA and CDR2 SQIVND (reference sequence). CDR3: CASRLPGETVNYGYTF. The CDR3 DNA is TGTGCCAGTAGGCTACCAGGAGAGACAGTAAACTATGGCTACACCTTC.

V gene TRBV10-3 combines with J gene TRBJ2-1, with TRBD2 matching 9 bases. This CDR3 has 14 residues. Losses at the gene ends were 2 bases for V and 9 bases for J; bases not matched to a gene: 5. In germline, CDR1 is ENHRY, CDR2 SYGVKD. CDR3 region: CAISEPGTSSEQFF. The CDR3 DNA follows: TGTGCCATCAGTGAGCCAGGGACTAGCTCTGAGCAGTTCTTC.

CDR3 coding DNA: TGCGCCAGCAGTGCTAGGGACACCGGGGAGCTGTTTTTT. It specifies CASSARDTGELFF. This sequence joins TRBV10-1 and TRBJ2-2; D unclear. This CDR3 spans 13 amino acids. The germline gives CDR1 WNHNN, CDR2 SYGVQD (reference sequence). Deletions cut 4 bases from V and 3 bases from J, with 6 bases between.

This chain connects TRBV7-9 to TRBJ2-2; D ambiguous. CDR3 length: 12 amino acids. Germline V gives CDR1 SEHNR, CDR2 FQNEAQ (reference sequence). Between the trimmed V and J ends, which lost 8 bases and 7 bases, there was a span of 11 bases. The CDR3 reads CASLWPGGELFF. In nucleotides, the CDR3 is TGTGCCAGCTTATGGCCGGGCGGGGAGCTGTTTTTT. Supplemented by reference TRBV7-9 and TRBJ2-2, the full variable domain reads DTGVSQNPRHKITKRGQNVTFRCDPISEHNRLYWYRQTLGQGPEFLTYFQNEAQLEKSRLLSDRFSAERPKGSFSTLEIQRTEQGDSAMYLCASLWPGGELFFGEGSRLTVL.

With regard to this clone: Different DNA sequences within this sample yield the same CDR3. The rearrangement joins TRBV27 to TRBJ2-3; TRBD2 is a possible D gene (5 bases). V was pared by 3 bases and J by 1 base, with 11 bases between. CDR3 size: 15 residues. CDR1 and CDR2 from the germline V gene are MNHEY and SMNVEV (reference sequence). This CDR3 is CASSLSGRGTDTQYF. The CDR3 DNA follows: TGTGCCAGCAGTTTGAGTGGGCGGGGCACAGATACGCAGTATTTT.

J is TRBJ1-5 and V is TRBV7-9, with a tentative D call TRBD1 (6 bases). The germline V and J ends were trimmed by 0 bases and 5 bases, with 20 bases remaining between them. CDR1 and CDR2 from the germline V gene are SEHNR and FQNEAQ (reference sequence). The CDR3 loop spans 18 amino acids. The CDR3 protein is CASSLARTAGTGDQPQHF. The CDR3 nucleotides are TGTGCCAGCAGCTTAGCCCGGACAGCCGGGACGGGTGATCAGCCCCAGCATTTT.

The V and J genes are TRBV4-3 and TRBJ2-7; tentative D call: TRBD1 (5 bases). V was shortened by 4 bases and J by 4 bases, with 11 bases between the two germline ends. Germline-derived CDR1 and CDR2 are LGHNA and YSLEER. This CDR3 comprises 13 residues. CDR3 in DNA: TGCGCCAGCAGCCCCAGGGTTTGGTACGAGCAGTACTTC. It encodes CASSPRVWYEQYF.

There are a few counts of this clone. The chain recombines TRBV5-4 with TRBJ2-3; TRBD2 agrees at 16 bases. Germline V lookup: CDR1 SGHNT, CDR2 YYREEE (reference sequence). The length of the CDR3 is 17 residues. V lost 4 bases, J lost 2 bases, and 4 bases stayed unmatched. The CDR3 DNA reads TGTGCCAGCAGCATAGGGACTAGCGGGAGGGCCACAGATACGCAGTATTTT. Encoded protein: CASSIGTSGRATDTQYF.

This clone was observed once. This chain joins TRBV16 and TRBJ1-1, with unresolved D. Trimming cost V 2 bases and J 1 base, with 5 bases left between them. The CDR3 spans 13 residues. Looked up from germline, CDR1 is KGHSY and CDR2 is FQNENV. This CDR3 is CASSQERNTEAFF. CDR3 nucleotide sequence: TGTGCCAGCAGCCAAGAAAGGAACACTGAAGCTTTCTTT.

This clone appeared a single time. V gene TRBV5-1 combines with J gene TRBJ2-7; 15 bases map to TRBD2. V shed 2 bases and J 7 bases; nucleotides not matched to a gene: 4. The CDR3 sequence is 15 residues long. CDR1 and CDR2 (germline): SGHRS, YFSETQ. The CDR3 coding sequence is TGCGCCAGCAGCTTCGGGACTAGCGGGAGGTCGGAGCAGTACTTC. Translating gives CASSFGTSGRSEQYF. Full variable domain (rest looked up from reference TRBV5-1 and TRBJ2-7): KAGVTQTPRYLIKTRGQQVTLSCSPISGHRSVSWYQQTPGQGLQFLFEYFSETQRNKGNFPGRFSGRQFSNSRSEMNVSTLELGDSALYLCASSFGTSGRSEQYFGPGTRLTVT.

The chain links TRBV7-8 to TRBJ1-5, with D hard to call. V dropped 0 bases and J dropped 3 bases, with 6 bases sitting between them. Germline CDR1 reads SGHVS; CDR2 reads FQNEAQ. The CDR3 is 14 residues long. The CDR3 DNA follows: TGTGCCAGCAGCTTAGCGGGGTCCAATCAGCCCCAGCATTTT. It codes for CASSLAGSNQPQHF.

V is TRBV6-6 and J is TRBJ1-1, with a possible D match to TRBD1 (6 bases). Germline assignment: CDR1 MNHNY and CDR2 SVGAGI (reference sequence). The V gene lost 6 bases and the J gene lost 4 bases, with 15 bases spanning the gap. The CDR3 length is 14 residues. CDR3 residues: CASSLRGVITEAFF. The CDR3 DNA follows: TGTGCCAGCAGCCTCAGGGGAGTCATCACTGAAGCTTTCTTT.

The count of this clone is one. One junction end disagrees with the germline gene, perhaps due to a read error. Other DNA variants within this sample encode the same CDR3. The CDR3, as DNA: TGCAGTGCTATCACGGGAGATACACAGTATTTT. Encoded protein: CSAITGDTQYF. V usage is TRBV20-1 and J usage is TRBJ2-3; a possible D gene is TRBD2 (6 bases). The germline V gene encodes CDR1 DFQATT and CDR2 SNEGSKA (reference sequence). The CDR3 loop spans 11 amino acids.

The V gene is TRBV18, the J gene TRBJ2-5, with unresolved D. V gave up 2 bases and J gave up 2 bases, with 9 bases separating them. CDR1 is KGHSH, CDR2 LQKENI, per germline. The CDR3 length is 14 residues. For the CDR3, the DNA is TGTGCCAGCTCACCAGGTAGTAGGCAAGAGACCCAGTACTTC. Its translation: CASSPGSRQETQYF.

The genes are TRBV2 and TRBJ2-7; 7 bases match TRBD1. CDR1 is SNHLY, CDR2 FYNNEI, per germline. The CDR3 totals 12 residues. The J segment lost 10 bases and the V segment lost 8 bases, leaving 11 bases of the junction unmatched. The CDR3 DNA is TGTGCCAGCCTGCCGGACAGGACTGGTCAGTACTTC. Its translation is CASLPDRTGQYF.

The chain recombines TRBV7-6 with TRBJ2-1, with D possibly TRBD1 on 6 matching bases. CDR1 and CDR2 (germline): SGHVS, FNYEAQ. Trimming removed 2 bases at V and 0 bases at J, with 8 bases between. This CDR3 has 15 residues. Here the CDR3 reads CASSLQGNSYNEQFF. The CDR3 DNA follows: TGTGCCAGCAGCTTACAGGGGAACTCCTACAATGAGCAGTTCTTC.

This chain links TRBV5-4 with TRBJ2-5, with TRBD2 identical over 14 bases. The DNA end is more similar to TRBJ2-7, so the J call may be wrong. The V gene's germline CDR1 is SGHNT and CDR2 YYREEE (reference sequence). The CDR3 is 15 amino acids. CDR3 sequence: CASSSGLAGGYEQYF. CDR3 nucleotide sequence: TGTGCCAGCAGCTCCGGACTAGCGGGGGGCTACGAGCAGTACTTC.